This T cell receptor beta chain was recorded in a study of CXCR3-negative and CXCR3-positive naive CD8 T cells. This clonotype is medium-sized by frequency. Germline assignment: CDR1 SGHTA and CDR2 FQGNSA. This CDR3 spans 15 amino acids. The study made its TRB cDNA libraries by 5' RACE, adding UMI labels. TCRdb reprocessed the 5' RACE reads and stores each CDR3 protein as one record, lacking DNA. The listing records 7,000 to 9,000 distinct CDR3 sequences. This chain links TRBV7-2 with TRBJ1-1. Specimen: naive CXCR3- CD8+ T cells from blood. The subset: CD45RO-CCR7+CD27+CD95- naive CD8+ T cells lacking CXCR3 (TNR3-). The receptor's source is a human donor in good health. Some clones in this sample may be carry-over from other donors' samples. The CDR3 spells CASPPRGAMNTEAFF.